This TCR beta chain derives from a study of response to subunit inactivated influenza vaccine. Overall study findings and caveats: The study's authors posited that every seasonal influenza vaccination enlists few new T cells.

Germline V CDR1 and CDR2: SEHNR, FQNEAQ (reference sequence). CDR3 length: 17 amino acids. Between the trimmed V and J ends, which lost 0 bases and 7 bases, there was a span of 19 bases. TCRdb analysed the RT-PCR reads with MiXCR anew, one entry per CDR3 protein. Seen here are around 500,000 distinct CDR3 sequences, roughly 9.8% observed once, and the top ten hold over 9.5%. Worth noting for this clonotype: What it recognizes is unknown.

The starting material was PBMCs from blood, obtained roughly 47 days after vaccination. The sequence was obtained from a man over 45 who received an inactivated influenza vaccine. The chain is built from TRBV7-9 and TRBJ2-1; a weak D match, TRBD1 (6 bases). Here the CDR3 reads CASSLAGGGAPRNEQFF. In DNA form, the CDR3 reads TGTGCCAGCAGCTTAGCGGGTGGGGGCGCCCCGAGGAATGAGCAGTTCTTC.